The rows below give T cell receptor beta chains drawn from one sample of a study of T cell responses to AZD1222 COVID-19 vaccine. Sequencing used immunoSEQ multiplex PCR; TCRdb keeps in-frame clones, though not all of them. In the table there are about 140,000 clones, around 92% of which are singletons. Sequencing was performed on peripheral blood, taken on day 0 of AZD1222 vaccination. These receptors all come from an adult in good health. CDR3s include the opening cysteine and the closing phenylalanine or tryptophan. Each record gives: CDR3 protein, CDR3 DNA, D gene, clone size, J gene, V gene. D genes are given only for firm matches. Clone size appears in some rows only: once, few, many, or a class for an expanded clone.

CASSFSEGGDPGAFF	TGTGCCAGCAGCTTTTCGGAGGGCGGGGATCCGGGAGCTTTCTTT	-	-	TRBJ1-1	TRBV5-4
CASSLGHLANYGYTF	TGTGCCAGCAGCTTGGGACACCTGGCTAACTATGGCTACACCTTC	-	few	TRBJ1-2	TRBV5-8
CASSYGLAGGQREQFF	TGTGCCAGCAGCTACGGACTAGCGGGAGGGCAGCGGGAGCAGTTCTTC	TRBD2	-	TRBJ2-1	TRBV7-2
CASSPTGEGNQPQHF	TGTGCCAGCAGCCCAACAGGGGAGGGCAATCAGCCCCAGCATTTT	TRBD1	-	TRBJ1-5	TRBV27
CASSLVQGAGEQYF	TGCGCCAGCAGCTTGGTCCAGGGGGCAGGGGAGCAGTACTTC	TRBD1	once	TRBJ2-7	TRBV5-1
CASSLGQGNYGYTF	TGTGCCAGCAGTTTAGGACAGGGGAACTATGGCTACACCTTC	TRBD1	-	TRBJ1-2	TRBV27
CASSLDDSSNQPQHF	TGTGCCAGCAGCTTAGATGACAGTAGCAATCAGCCCCAGCATTTT	-	-	TRBJ1-5	TRBV7-8
CAWRGTAPGQPQHF	TGTGCCTGGAGAGGCACAGCGCCAGGTCAGCCCCAGCATTTT	-	-	TRBJ1-5	TRBV30
CASSVVGGQNTEAFF	TGTGCCAGCAGCGTAGTTGGGGGTCAGAACACTGAAGCTTTCTTT	-	-	TRBJ1-1	TRBV9
CASSLGQGDGYTF	TGTGCCAGCAGTTTAGGACAGGGAGATGGCTACACCTTC	TRBD1	-	TRBJ1-2	TRBV27
CASITPGGQYWETQYF	TGTGCCAGTATCACTCCCGGGGGACAGTATTGGGAGACCCAGTACTTC	-	-	TRBJ2-5	TRBV19
CASTAELAGVPNTGELFF	TGTGCCAGCACCGCTGAACTAGCGGGAGTACCGAACACCGGGGAGCTGTTTTTT	TRBD2	-	TRBJ2-2	TRBV2
CASSERDRHTEAFF	TGTGCCAGCAGTGAACGGGACAGGCACACTGAAGCTTTCTTT	TRBD1	-	TRBJ1-1	TRBV6-1
CASSSPGQNYNEQFF	TGCGCCAGCAGCTCCCCGGGACAGAACTACAATGAGCAGTTCTTC	TRBD1	-	TRBJ2-1	TRBV5-1
CASTGQATGELFF	TGTGCCAGCACAGGACAAGCCACCGGGGAGCTGTTTTTT	-	-	TRBJ2-2	TRBV2
CASSKSQETQYF	TGTGCCAGCAGCAAGTCCCAAGAGACCCAGTACTTC	-	-	TRBJ2-5	TRBV21-1
CASSQDGGRNTGELFF	TGTGCCAGCAGCCAAGACGGCGGGAGAAACACCGGGGAGCTGTTTTTT	TRBD2	-	TRBJ2-2	TRBV4-2
CASSRDGYEQYF	TGTGCCAGCAGCCGGGACGGCTACGAGCAGTACTTC	-	few	TRBJ2-7	TRBV7-2
CASSQEADTQYF	TGCGCCAGCAGCCAAGAGGCAGATACGCAGTATTTT	-	-	TRBJ2-3	TRBV5-1
CASSLMALAGAPGELFF	TGTGCCAGCAGCTTGATGGCACTAGCGGGGGCGCCCGGGGAGCTGTTTTTT	TRBD2	-	TRBJ2-2	TRBV7-2
CAISEPRSGNTIYF	TGTGCCATCAGTGAGCCTCGCTCTGGAAACACCATATATTTT	-	-	TRBJ1-3	TRBV10-3
CASSLAGTGNTGELFF	TGTGCCAGCAGCTTAGCCGGGACAGGGAACACCGGGGAGCTGTTTTTT	TRBD1	-	TRBJ2-2	TRBV7-2
CASIGLAGGPQSHNEQFF	TGTGCCAGCATAGGACTAGCGGGAGGGCCCCAGAGCCACAATGAGCAGTTCTTC	TRBD2	-	TRBJ2-1	TRBV2
CASSIQGGGTGELFF	TGCGCCAGCAGCATACAGGGGGGCGGAACCGGGGAGCTGTTTTTT	TRBD1	-	TRBJ2-2	TRBV4-1
CASSYLAGNTGELFF	TGCGCCAGCAGCTATCTAGCGGGAAACACCGGGGAGCTGTTTTTT	TRBD2	-	TRBJ2-2	TRBV5-1
CASTQGAGANVLTF	TGTGCCAGCACTCAGGGGGCTGGGGCCAACGTCCTGACTTTC	TRBD1	-	TRBJ2-6	TRBV6-6
CASSSGLQSNTGELFF	TGTGCCAGCAGCTCCGGGCTACAATCGAACACCGGGGAGCTGTTTTTT	-	-	TRBJ2-2	TRBV7-2
CASSLGTGGDLHF	TGTGCCAGCAGTTTAGGGACAGGGGGGGACCTCCACTTT	TRBD1	-	TRBJ1-6	TRBV28
CASSLMASGSKYNEQFF	TGTGCCAGCAGCTTAATGGCTAGCGGGAGTAAGTACAATGAGCAGTTCTTC	TRBD2	-	TRBJ2-1	TRBV7-2
CASSTRDSYEQYF	TGTGCCAGCAGCACCCGGGACTCATACGAGCAGTACTTC	-	-	TRBJ2-7	TRBV5-4
CASSPAGGSYEQYF	TGCGCCAGCAGCCCAGCTGGGGGATCCTACGAGCAGTACTTC	-	-	TRBJ2-7	TRBV5-1
CTTHGRGRGGYTF	TGTACGACCCACGGCAGGGGGCGGGGAGGCTACACCTTC	TRBD1	-	TRBJ1-2	TRBV6-5
CASSQVGGGTEAFF	TGCGCCAGCAGCCAAGTAGGGGGAGGAACTGAAGCTTTCTTT	-	-	TRBJ1-1	TRBV4-3
CASSAGQIDGYTF	TGTGCCAGCAGCGCGGGCCAAATCGATGGCTACACCTTC	-	-	TRBJ1-2	TRBV9
CASSLGGGVNYGYTF	TGTGCCAGCAGCCTGGGAGGGGGCGTGAACTATGGCTACACCTTC	TRBD1	-	TRBJ1-2	TRBV5-4
CASTSDYPQGYTF	TGCGCCAGCACATCCGACTACCCCCAGGGCTACACCTTC	-	-	TRBJ1-2	TRBV5-1
CASSLVVTGELFF	TGCGCCAGCAGCTTGGTCGTCACCGGGGAGCTGTTTTTT	-	-	TRBJ2-2	TRBV5-1
CASSQDFPVEAFF	TGCGCCAGCAGCCAAGATTTCCCGGTAGAAGCTTTCTTT	-	once	TRBJ1-1	TRBV4-1
CASSLSVQGNQPQHF	TGTGCCAGCAGTTTATCAGTGCAGGGTAATCAGCCCCAGCATTTT	-	-	TRBJ1-5	TRBV27
CATRTSGTEQYF	TGTGCCACAAGGACTAGCGGGACCGAGCAGTACTTC	TRBD2	-	TRBJ2-7	TRBV10-3
CASSLETVTYEQYF	TGTGCCAGCTCCCTCGAGACAGTCACCTACGAGCAGTACTTC	-	once	TRBJ2-7	TRBV2
CSVLGAMNTEAFF	TGCAGCGTCCTAGGGGCAATGAACACTGAAGCTTTCTTT	-	-	TRBJ1-1	TRBV29-1
CASSSTAGTKNEQFF	TGTGCCAGCAGCTCAACCGCCGGGACTAAAAATGAGCAGTTCTTC	TRBD2	-	TRBJ2-1	TRBV7-8
CASRGQGHTEAFF	TGTGCCAGCAGGGGACAGGGACACACTGAAGCTTTCTTT	TRBD1	-	TRBJ1-1	TRBV6-5
CASSQGPLAEGPEKLFF	TGCGCCAGCAGCCAAGGACCTCTAGCAGAGGGACCTGAAAAACTGTTTTTT	-	-	TRBJ1-4	TRBV4-1
CAISEDRGLGYGYTF	TGTGCCATCAGTGAGGACAGGGGCCTAGGGTATGGCTACACCTTC	TRBD1	-	TRBJ1-2	TRBV10-3
CATRPRGVPGELFF	TGTGCCACCAGACCCAGAGGGGTACCCGGGGAGCTGTTTTTT	-	-	TRBJ2-2	TRBV6-5
CASSGQTDTGELFF	TGCGCCAGCAGCGGACAAACTGACACCGGGGAGCTGTTTTTT	-	-	TRBJ2-2	TRBV5-1
CASSPQGNTEAFF	TGTGCCAGCTCACCACAGGGGAACACTGAAGCTTTCTTT	-	-	TRBJ1-1	TRBV18
CAPTQTQNTEAFF	TGTGCCCCAACACAGACACAGAACACTGAAGCTTTCTTT	-	-	TRBJ1-1	TRBV2